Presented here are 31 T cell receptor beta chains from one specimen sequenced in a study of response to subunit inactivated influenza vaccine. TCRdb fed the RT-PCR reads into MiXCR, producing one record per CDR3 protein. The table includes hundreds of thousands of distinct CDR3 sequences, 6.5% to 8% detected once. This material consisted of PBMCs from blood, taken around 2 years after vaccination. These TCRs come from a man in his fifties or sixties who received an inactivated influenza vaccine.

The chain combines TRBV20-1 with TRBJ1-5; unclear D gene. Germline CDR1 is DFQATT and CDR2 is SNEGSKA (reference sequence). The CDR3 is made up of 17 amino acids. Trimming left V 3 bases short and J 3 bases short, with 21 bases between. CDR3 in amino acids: CSASTEALLRNNQPQHF. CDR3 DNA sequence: TGCAGTGCTAGTACTGAGGCCCTTTTGAGGAACAATCAGCCCCAGCATTTT.

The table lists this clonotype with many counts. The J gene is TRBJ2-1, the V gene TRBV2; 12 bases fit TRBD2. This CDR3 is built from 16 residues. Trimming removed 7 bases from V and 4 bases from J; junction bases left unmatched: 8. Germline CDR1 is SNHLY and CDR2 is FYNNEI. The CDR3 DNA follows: TGTGCCAGCACACTAGCGGGGGGCAATCTTTACAATGAGCAGTTCTTC. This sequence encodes CASTLAGGNLYNEQFF.

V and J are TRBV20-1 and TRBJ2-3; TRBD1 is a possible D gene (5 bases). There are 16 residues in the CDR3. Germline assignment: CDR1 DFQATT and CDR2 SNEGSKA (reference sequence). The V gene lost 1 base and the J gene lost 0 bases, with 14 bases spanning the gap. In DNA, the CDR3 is TGCAGTGCTAGAGTCCGACAGCGCCTTAGCACAGATACGCAGTATTTT. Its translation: CSARVRQRLSTDTQYF.

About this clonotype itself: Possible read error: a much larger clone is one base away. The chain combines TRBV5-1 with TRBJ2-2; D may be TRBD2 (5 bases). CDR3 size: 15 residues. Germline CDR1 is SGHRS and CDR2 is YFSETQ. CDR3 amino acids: CASRHGSSNTRELFF. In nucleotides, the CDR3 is TGCGCCAGTCGCCATGGGAGTTCGAACACCAGGGAGCTGTTTTTT.

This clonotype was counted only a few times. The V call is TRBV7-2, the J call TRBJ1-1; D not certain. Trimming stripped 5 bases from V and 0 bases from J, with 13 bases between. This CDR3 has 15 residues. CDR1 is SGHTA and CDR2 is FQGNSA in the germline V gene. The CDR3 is CASSTRAWMNTEAFF. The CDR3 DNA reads TGTGCCAGCAGCACTAGGGCGTGGATGAACACTGAAGCTTTCTTT.

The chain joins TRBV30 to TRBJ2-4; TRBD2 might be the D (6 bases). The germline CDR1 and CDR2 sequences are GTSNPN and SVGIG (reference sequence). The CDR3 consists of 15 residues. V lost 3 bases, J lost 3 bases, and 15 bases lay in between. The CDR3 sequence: CAWRGLDLGKNIQYF. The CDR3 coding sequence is TGTGCCTGGAGGGGACTGGATCTAGGCAAAAACATTCAGTACTTC. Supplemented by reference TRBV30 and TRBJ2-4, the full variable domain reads SQTIHQWPATLVQPVGSPLSLECTVEGTSNPNLYWYRQAAGRGLQLLFYSVGIGQISSEVPQNLSASRPQDRQFILSSKKLLLSDSGFYLCAWRGLDLGKNIQYFGAGTRLSVL.

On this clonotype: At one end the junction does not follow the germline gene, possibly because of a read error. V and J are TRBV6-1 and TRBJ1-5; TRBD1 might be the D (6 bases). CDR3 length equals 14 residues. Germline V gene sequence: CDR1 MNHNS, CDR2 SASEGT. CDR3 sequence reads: CASCRAGGNKPQHF. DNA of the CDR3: TGTGCCAGTTGCAGGGCGGGGGGCAATAAGCCCCAGCATTTT.

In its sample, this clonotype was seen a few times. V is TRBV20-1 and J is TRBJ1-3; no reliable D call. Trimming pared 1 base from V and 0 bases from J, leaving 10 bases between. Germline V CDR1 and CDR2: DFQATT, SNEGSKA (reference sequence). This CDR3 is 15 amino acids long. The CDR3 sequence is CSARAAADSGNTIYF. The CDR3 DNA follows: TGCAGTGCTAGAGCGGCCGCCGACTCTGGAAACACCATATATTTT.

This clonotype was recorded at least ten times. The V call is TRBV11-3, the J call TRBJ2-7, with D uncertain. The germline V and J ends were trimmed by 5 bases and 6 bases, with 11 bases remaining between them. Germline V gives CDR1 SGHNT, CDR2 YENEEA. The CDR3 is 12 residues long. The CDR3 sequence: CASSRTNGEQYF. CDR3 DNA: TGTGCCAGCAGCCGGACGAACGGCGAGCAGTACTTC.

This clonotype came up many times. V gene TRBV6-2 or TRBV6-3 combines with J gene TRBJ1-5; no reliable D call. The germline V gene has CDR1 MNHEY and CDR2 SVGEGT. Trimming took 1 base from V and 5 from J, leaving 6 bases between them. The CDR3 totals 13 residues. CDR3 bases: TGTGCCAGCAGTTACTGGCCGGATCAGCCCCAGCATTTT. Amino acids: CASSYWPDQPQHF.

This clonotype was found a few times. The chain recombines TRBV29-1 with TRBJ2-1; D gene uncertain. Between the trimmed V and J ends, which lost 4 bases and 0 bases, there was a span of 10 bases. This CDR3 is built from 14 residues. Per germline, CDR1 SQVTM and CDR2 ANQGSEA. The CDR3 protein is CSVVRQSSYNEQFF. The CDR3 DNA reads TGCAGCGTTGTCCGGCAGAGCTCCTACAATGAGCAGTTCTTC.

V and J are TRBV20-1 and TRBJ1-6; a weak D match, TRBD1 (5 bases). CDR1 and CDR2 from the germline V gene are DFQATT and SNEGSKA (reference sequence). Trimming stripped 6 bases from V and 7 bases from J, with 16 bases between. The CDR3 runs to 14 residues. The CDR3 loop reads CSASGQSNNSPLHF. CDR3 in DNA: TGCAGTGCAAGCGGACAATCGAACAATTCACCCCTCCACTTT.

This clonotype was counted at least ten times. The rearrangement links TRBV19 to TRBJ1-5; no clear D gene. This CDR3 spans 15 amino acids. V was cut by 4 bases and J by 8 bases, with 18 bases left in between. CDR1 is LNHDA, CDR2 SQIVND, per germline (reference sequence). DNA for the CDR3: TGTGCCAGTAGTAGCACAGCCGGCTTTGGGGAGCCCCAGCATTTT. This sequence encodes CASSSTAGFGEPQHF.

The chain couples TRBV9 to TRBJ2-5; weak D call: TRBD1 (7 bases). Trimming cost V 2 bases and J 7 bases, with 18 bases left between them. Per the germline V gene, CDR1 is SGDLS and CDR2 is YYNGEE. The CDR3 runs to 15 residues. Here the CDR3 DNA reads TGTGCCAGCAGCGTGGGGCAGGGGGGAAGAGTGACCCAGTACTTC. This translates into CASSVGQGGRVTQYF. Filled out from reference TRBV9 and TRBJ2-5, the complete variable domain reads DSGVTQTPKHLITATGQRVTLRCSPRSGDLSVYWYQQSLDQGLQFLIQYYNGEERAKGNILERFSAQQFPDLHSELNLSSLELGDSALYFCASSVGQGGRVTQYFGPGTRLLVL.

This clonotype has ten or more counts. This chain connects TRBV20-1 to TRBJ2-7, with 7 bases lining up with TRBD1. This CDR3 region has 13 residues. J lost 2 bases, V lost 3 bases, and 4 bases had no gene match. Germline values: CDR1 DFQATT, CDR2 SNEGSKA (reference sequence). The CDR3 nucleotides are TGCAGTGCTAGTATCACAGGGGCCTACGAGCAGTACTTC. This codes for CSASITGAYEQYF.

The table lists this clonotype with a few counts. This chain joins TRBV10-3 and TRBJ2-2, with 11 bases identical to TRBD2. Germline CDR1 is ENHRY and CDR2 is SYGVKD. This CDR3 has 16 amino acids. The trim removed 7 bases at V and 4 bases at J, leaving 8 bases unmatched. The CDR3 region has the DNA TGTGCCATCACAAGGGGCGGACTAGCGGGCACCGGGGAGCTGTTTTTT. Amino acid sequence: CAITRGGLAGTGELFF.

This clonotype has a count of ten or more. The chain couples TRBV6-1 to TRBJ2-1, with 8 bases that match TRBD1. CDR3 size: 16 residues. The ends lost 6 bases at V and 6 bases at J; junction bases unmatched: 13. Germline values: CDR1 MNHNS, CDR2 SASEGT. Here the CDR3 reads CASRQGGSWVLNEQFF. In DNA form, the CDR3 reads TGTGCCAGCAGACAGGGGGGTTCCTGGGTGCTCAATGAGCAGTTCTTC.

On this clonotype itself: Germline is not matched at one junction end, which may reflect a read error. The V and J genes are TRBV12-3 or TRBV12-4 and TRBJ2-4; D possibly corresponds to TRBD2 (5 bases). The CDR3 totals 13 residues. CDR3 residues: CASSFNTHGGAIF. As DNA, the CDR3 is TGTGCCAGCAGTTTCAACACACACGGAGGTGCTATATTC.

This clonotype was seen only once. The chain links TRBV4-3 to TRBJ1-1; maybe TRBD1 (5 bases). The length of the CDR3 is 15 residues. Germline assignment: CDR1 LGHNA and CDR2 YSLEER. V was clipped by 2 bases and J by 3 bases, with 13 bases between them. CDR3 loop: CASSQTHGGDTEAFF. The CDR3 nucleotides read TGCGCCAGCAGCCAAACACATGGGGGGGACACTGAAGCTTTCTTT.

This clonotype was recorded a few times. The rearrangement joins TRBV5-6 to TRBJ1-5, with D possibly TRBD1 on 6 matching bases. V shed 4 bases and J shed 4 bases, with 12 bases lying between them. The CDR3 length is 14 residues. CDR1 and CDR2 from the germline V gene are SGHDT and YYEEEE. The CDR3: CASSASRGNQPQHF. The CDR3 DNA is TGTGCCAGCAGCGCCTCCAGGGGAAATCAGCCCCAGCATTTT.

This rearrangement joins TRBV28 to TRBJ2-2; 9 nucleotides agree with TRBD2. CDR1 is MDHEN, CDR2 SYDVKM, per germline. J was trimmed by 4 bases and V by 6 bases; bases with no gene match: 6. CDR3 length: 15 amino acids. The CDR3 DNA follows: TGTGCCAGCAGCTTCGCACTAGCGGGCACCGGGGAGCTGTTTTTT. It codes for CASSFALAGTGELFF.

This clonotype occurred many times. The CDR3 coding sequence is TGTGCCAGCACCAGGGGACAGAACACCGGGGAGCTGTTTTTT. It is translated as CASTRGQNTGELFF. The chain recombines TRBV12-3 or TRBV12-4 with TRBJ2-2; D possibly corresponds to TRBD1 (6 bases). V was shortened by 7 bases and J by 1 base, with 10 bases between the two germline ends. There are 14 residues in the CDR3.

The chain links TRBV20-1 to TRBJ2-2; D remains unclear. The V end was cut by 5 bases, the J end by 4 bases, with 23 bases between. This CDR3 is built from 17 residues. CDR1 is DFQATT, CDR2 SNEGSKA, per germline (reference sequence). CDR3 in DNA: TGCAGTGCTCCCGATTTGGAGAGAGTTAGAAGCACCGGGGAGCTGTTTTTT. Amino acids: CSAPDLERVRSTGELFF.

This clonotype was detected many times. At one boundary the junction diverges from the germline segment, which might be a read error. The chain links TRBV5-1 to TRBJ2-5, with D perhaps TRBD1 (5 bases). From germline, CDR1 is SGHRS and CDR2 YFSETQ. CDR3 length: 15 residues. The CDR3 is CASTLGPSDQETQYF. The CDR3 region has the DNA TGCGCCAGCACCTTGGGGCCATCCGACCAAGAGACCCAGTACTTC. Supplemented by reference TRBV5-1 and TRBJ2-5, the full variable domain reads KAGVTQTPRYLIKTRGQQVTLSCSPISGHRSVSWYQQTPGQGLQFLFEYFSETQRNKGNFPGRFSGRQFSNSRSEMNVSTLELGDSALYLCASTLGPSDQETQYFGPGTRLLVL.

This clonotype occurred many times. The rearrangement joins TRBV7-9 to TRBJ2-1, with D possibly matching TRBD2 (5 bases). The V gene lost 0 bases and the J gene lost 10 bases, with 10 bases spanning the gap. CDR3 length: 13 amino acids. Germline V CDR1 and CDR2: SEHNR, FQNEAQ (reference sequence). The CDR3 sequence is CASSLALGEEQFF. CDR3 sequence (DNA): TGTGCCAGCAGCTTAGCCCTCGGGGAGGAGCAGTTCTTC.

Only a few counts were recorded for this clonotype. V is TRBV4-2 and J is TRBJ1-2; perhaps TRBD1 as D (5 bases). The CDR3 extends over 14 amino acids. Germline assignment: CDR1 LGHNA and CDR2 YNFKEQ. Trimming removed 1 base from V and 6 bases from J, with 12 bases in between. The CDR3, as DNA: TGTGCCAGCAGCCAAGGGCCCAGGGCGGATGGCTACACCTTC. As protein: CASSQGPRADGYTF.

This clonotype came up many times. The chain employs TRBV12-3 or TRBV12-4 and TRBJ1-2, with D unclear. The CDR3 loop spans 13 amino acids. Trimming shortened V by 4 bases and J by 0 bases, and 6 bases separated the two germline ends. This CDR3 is CASSSWPNYGYTF. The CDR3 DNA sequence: TGTGCCAGCAGTTCCTGGCCTAACTATGGCTACACCTTC.

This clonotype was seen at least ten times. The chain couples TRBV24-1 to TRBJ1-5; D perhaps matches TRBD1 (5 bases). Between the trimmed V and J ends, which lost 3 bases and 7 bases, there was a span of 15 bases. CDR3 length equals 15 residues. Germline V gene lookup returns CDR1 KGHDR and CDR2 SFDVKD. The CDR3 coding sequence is TGTGCCACCAGTGATGGCAGGGATCTGGGCCAGCCCCAGCATTTT. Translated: CATSDGRDLGQPQHF.

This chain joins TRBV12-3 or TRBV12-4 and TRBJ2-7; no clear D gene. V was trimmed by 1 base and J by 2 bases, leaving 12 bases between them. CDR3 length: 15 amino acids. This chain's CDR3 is CASSLGTSYTYEQYF. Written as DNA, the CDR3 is TGTGCCAGCAGTTTAGGCACCAGTTATACCTACGAGCAGTACTTC.

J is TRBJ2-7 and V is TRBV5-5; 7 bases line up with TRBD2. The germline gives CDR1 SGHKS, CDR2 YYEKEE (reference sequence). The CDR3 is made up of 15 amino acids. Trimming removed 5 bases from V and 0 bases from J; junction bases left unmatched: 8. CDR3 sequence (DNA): TGTGCCAGCAGGGCCGGGACTATGACCTCCTACGAGCAGTACTTC. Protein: CASRAGTMTSYEQYF.

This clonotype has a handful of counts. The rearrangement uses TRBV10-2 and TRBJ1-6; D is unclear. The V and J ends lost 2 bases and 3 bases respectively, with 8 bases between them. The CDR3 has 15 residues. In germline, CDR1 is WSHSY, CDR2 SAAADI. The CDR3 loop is CASSEEGFYNSPLHF. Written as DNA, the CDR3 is TGCGCCAGCAGTGAGGAAGGATTCTATAATTCACCCCTCCACTTT.